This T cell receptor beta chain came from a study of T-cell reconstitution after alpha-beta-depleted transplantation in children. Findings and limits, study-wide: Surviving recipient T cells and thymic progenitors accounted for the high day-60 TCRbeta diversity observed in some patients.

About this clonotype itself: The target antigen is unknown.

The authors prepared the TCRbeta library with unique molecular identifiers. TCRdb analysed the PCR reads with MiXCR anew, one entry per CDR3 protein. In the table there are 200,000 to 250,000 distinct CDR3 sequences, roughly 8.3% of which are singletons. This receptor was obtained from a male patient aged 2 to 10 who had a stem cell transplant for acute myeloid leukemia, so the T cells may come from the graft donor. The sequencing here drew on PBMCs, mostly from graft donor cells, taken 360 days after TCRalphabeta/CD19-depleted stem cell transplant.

The CDR3 loop is CASKYRVYNSPLHF. CDR3 nucleotide sequence: TGTGCCAGCAAGTACAGGGTTTATAATTCACCCCTCCACTTT. The chain links TRBV12-3 or TRBV12-4 to TRBJ1-6, with D possibly being TRBD1 (6 bases). Deletions cut 7 bases from V and 4 bases from J, with 11 bases between. The CDR3 runs to 14 residues.